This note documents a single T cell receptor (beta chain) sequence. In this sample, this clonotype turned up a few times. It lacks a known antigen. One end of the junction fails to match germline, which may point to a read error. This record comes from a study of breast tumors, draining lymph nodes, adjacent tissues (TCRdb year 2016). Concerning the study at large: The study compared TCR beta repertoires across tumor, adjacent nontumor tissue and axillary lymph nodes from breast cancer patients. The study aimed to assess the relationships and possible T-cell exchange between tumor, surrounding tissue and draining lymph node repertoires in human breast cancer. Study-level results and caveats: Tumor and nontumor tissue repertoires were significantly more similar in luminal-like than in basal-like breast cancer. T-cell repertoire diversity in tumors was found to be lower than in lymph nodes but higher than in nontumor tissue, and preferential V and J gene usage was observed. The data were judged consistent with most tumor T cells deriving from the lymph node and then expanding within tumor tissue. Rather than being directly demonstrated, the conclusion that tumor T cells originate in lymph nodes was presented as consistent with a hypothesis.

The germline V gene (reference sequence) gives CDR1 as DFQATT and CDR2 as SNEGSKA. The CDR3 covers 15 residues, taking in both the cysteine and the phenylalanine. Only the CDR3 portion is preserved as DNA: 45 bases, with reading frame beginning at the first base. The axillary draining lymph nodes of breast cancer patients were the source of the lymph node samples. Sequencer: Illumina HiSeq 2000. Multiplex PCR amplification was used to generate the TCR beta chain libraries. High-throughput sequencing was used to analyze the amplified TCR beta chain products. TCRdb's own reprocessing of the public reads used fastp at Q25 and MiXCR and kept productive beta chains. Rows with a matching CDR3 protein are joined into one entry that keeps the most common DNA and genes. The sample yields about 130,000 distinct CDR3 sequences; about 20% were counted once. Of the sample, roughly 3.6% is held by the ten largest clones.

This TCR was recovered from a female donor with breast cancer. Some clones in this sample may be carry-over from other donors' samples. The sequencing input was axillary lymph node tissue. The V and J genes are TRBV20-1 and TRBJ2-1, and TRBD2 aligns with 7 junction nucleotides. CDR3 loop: CSARDGGTTHNEQFF. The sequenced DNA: TGCAGTGCAAGAGATGGGGGGACTACACACAATGAGCAGTTCTTC.